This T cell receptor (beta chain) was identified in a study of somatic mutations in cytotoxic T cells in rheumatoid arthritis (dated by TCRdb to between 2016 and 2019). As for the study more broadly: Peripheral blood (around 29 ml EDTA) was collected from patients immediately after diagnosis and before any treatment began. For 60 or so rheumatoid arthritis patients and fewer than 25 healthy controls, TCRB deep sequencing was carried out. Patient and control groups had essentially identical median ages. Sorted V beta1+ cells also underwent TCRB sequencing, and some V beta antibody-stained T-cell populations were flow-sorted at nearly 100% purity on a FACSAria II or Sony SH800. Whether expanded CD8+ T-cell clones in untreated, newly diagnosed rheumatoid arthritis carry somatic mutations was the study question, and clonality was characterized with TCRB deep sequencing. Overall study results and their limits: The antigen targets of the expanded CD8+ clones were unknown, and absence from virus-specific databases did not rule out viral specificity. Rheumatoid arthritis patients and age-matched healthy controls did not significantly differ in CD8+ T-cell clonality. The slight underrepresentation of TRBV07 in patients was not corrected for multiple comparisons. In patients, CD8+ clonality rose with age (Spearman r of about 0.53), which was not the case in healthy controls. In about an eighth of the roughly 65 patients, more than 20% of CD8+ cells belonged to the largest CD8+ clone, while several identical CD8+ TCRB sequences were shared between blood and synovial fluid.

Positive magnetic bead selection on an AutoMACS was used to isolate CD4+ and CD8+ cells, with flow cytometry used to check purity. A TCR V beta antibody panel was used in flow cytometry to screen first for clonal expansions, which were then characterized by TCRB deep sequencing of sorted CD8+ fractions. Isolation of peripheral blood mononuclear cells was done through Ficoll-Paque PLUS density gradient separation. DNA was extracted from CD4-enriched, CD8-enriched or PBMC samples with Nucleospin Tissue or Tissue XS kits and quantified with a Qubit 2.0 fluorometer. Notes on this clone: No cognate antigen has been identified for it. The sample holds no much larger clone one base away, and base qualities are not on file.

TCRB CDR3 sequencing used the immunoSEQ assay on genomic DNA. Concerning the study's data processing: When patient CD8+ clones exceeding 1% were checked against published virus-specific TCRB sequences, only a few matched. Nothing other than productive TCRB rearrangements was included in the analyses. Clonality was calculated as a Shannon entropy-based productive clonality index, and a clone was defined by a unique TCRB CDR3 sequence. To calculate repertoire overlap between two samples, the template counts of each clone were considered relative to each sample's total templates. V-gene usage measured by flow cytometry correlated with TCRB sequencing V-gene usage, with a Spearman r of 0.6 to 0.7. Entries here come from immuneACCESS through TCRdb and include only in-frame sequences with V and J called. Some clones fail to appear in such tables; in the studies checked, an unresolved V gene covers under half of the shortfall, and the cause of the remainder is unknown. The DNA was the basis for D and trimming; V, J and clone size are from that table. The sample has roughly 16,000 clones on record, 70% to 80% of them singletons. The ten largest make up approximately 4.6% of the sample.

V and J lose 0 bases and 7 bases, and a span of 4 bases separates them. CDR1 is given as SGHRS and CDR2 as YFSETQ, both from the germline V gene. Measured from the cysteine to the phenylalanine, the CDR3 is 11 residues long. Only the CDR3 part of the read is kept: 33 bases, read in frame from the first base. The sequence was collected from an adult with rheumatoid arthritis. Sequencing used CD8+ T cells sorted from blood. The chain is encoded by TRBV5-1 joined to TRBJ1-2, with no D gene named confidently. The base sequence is TGCGCCAGCAGCTTGGGGAGTGGCTACACCTTC. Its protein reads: CASSLGSGYTF.